Below, 22 T cell receptor beta chains from the same sample are listed, as sequenced in a study of T cell responses to AZD1222 COVID-19 vaccine. TCRdb's table, derived via immunoSEQ multiplex PCR, lists solely in-frame clones and lacks some. The data contain about 92,000 clones, roughly 93% of them singletons. The sequencing here drew on peripheral blood, taken on day 0 of AZD1222 vaccination. The receptors were sampled from an adult in good health.

The V gene is TRBV5-5, the J gene TRBJ1-5; perhaps TRBD1 as D (5 bases). The germline gives CDR1 SGHKS, CDR2 YYEKEE (reference sequence). The CDR3 runs 16 residues. V lost 0 bases, J lost 0 bases, and 10 bases lay in between. CDR3 sequence (DNA): TGTGCCAGCAGCTTGGGAATGGGGGTTAGCAATCAGCCCCAGCATTTT. Translation gives CASSLGMGVSNQPQHF.

This clone was seen just once. This chain uses TRBV5-6 with TRBJ1-2; possibly TRBD1 for D (5 bases). Germline CDR1 reads SGHDT; CDR2 reads YYEEEE. V was shortened by 1 base and J by 5 bases, with 9 bases between the two germline ends. This CDR3 is 13 amino acids long. The CDR3 sequence: CASSLQGNYGYTF. CDR3 nucleotide sequence: TGTGCCAGCAGCTTGCAGGGAAATTATGGCTACACCTTC.

The rearrangement joins TRBV7-9 to TRBJ2-7; 9 bases agree with TRBD1. J lost 1 base, V lost 3 bases, and 16 bases had no gene match. This CDR3 has 19 residues. Germline lookup yields CDR1 SEHNR and CDR2 FQNEAQ (reference sequence). DNA of the CDR3: TGTGCCAGCAGCTTTCAGCCCGTTTTCGTGGGGACAGGGTCCTACGAGCAGTACTTC. As protein: CASSFQPVFVGTGSYEQYF.

The chain combines TRBV19 with TRBJ2-3; D gene unclear. V was clipped by 0 bases and J by 9 bases, with 10 bases between them. The CDR3 is 13 amino acids. The germline V gene has CDR1 LNHDA and CDR2 SQIVND (reference sequence). CDR3 sequence (DNA): TGTGCCAGTAGTATAGAGGTCACAGCCACGCAGTATTTT. Its protein product is CASSIEVTATQYF.

The chain employs TRBV2 and TRBJ2-2; 9 bases fit TRBD1. Unmatched junction bases numbered 5, after V lost 5 bases and J lost 1 base. The CDR3 runs 16 residues. The germline V gene has CDR1 SNHLY and CDR2 FYNNEI. CDR3 DNA: TGTGCCAGCAGTCTTAGGGGACAGGGGAACACCGGGGAGCTGTTTTTT. This gives the protein CASSLRGQGNTGELFF. Combining the CDR3 with reference TRBV2 and TRBJ2-2 gives the whole variable domain EPEVTQTPSHQVTQMGQEVILRCVPISNHLYFYWYRQILGQKVEFLVSFYNNEISEKSEIFDDQFSVERPDGSNFTLKIRSTKLEDSAMYFCASSLRGQGNTGELFFGEGSRLTVL.

The rearrangement uses TRBV24-1 and TRBJ2-2; D tentatively fits TRBD1 or TRBD2 (5 bases each). The CDR3 covers 15 residues. V lost 2 bases and J lost 5, with 11 bases in between. Germline V gene lookup returns CDR1 KGHDR and CDR2 SFDVKD. CDR3 DNA sequence: TGTGCCACCAGTGATTGGGACCCTCAGACCGGGGAGCTGTTTTTT. Amino acids: CATSDWDPQTGELFF.

The V and J genes are TRBV10-3 and TRBJ1-4; 11 nucleotides line up with TRBD1. The CDR3 consists of 16 residues. Germline assignment: CDR1 ENHRY and CDR2 SYGVKD. J gave up 7 bases and V 2 bases, and 6 bases lay outside the gene matches. The CDR3 loop reads CAISEKRDRGAEKLFF. For the CDR3, the DNA is TGTGCCATCAGTGAGAAGAGGGACAGGGGGGCTGAAAAACTGTTTTTT.

The chain combines TRBV3-1 (or the pseudogene TRBV3-2) with TRBJ2-3, with TRBD2 identical over 7 bases. J gave up 2 bases and V 3 bases, and 2 bases lay outside the gene matches. CDR1 LGHDT and CDR2 YNNKEL come from the germline V gene (reference sequence). CDR3 length: 14 residues. This chain's CDR3 is CASSQRGSTDTQYF. Here the CDR3 DNA reads TGTGCCAGCAGCCAGCGGGGGTCCACAGATACGCAGTATTTT.

The rearrangement joins TRBV5-1 to TRBJ1-2; D unresolved. Germline CDR1 is SGHRS and CDR2 is YFSETQ. V was clipped by 4 bases and J by 7 bases, with 17 bases between them. CDR3 length: 14 amino acids. The CDR3 is CASSPGEGYSGYTF. CDR3 DNA: TGCGCCAGCAGCCCTGGAGAGGGTTACTCTGGCTACACCTTC.

V is TRBV7-9 and J is TRBJ1-2; tentative D call: TRBD1 (5 bases). Germline V gives CDR1 SEHNR, CDR2 FQNEAQ (reference sequence). This CDR3 comprises 13 residues. V was cut by 5 bases and J by 2 bases, with 9 bases left in between. CDR3 in amino acids: CASSPGRNYGYTF. Written as DNA, the CDR3 is TGTGCCAGCAGCCCGGGACGGAACTATGGCTACACCTTC.

The genes are TRBV19 and TRBJ1-2; the D is unclear. The V end was cut by 5 bases, the J end by 0 bases, with 10 bases between. Germline V lookup: CDR1 LNHDA, CDR2 SQIVND (reference sequence). The length of the CDR3 is 14 residues. CDR3 residues: CASSPQRTNYGYTF. CDR3 DNA: TGTGCCAGTAGTCCTCAGCGTACTAACTATGGCTACACCTTC. Complete variable domain (other parts from reference TRBV19 and TRBJ1-2): DGGITQSPKYLFRKEGQNVTLSCEQNLNHDAMYWYRQDPGQGLRLIYYSQIVNDFQKGDIAEGYSVSREKKESFPLTVTSAQKNPTAFYLCASSPQRTNYGYTFGSGTRLTVV.

V gene TRBV10-3 combines with J gene TRBJ1-5; D perhaps matches TRBD1 (5 bases). The V end lost 6 bases, the J end lost 8 bases, and 20 bases lay between the germline ends. Germline V lookup: CDR1 ENHRY, CDR2 SYGVKD. This CDR3 contains 15 residues. DNA for the CDR3: TGTGCCATCAGAGGTGGACACCACCTCGGCGAGCCCCAGCATTTT. This gives the protein CAIRGGHHLGEPQHF.

The chain links TRBV2 to TRBJ1-6; 9 bases map to TRBD1. After removal of 8 bases from V and 10 bases from J, the junction contained 12 bases not matched to a gene. Germline V CDR1 and CDR2: SNHLY, FYNNEI. The CDR3 is made up of 15 amino acids. In DNA, the CDR3 is TGTGCCAGCGGTGGGGACAGGGTGGCGGGCTCACCCCTCCACTTT. This codes for CASGGDRVAGSPLHF.

The V and J genes are TRBV7-9 and TRBJ2-2, with 8 bases identical to TRBD2. V was pared by 5 bases and J by 7 bases, with 3 bases of the junction left unmatched. The germline V gene has CDR1 SEHNR and CDR2 FQNEAQ (reference sequence). The CDR3 length is 13 residues. The CDR3 sequence is CASSPRGGGELFF. The CDR3, as DNA: TGTGCCAGCAGCCCCCGGGGGGGCGGGGAGCTGTTTTTT.

The chain joins TRBV11-1 to TRBJ1-2, with D possibly matching TRBD1 (5 bases). CDR3 length: 13 amino acids. The V gene lost 5 bases and the J gene lost 5 bases, with 12 bases spanning the gap. Germline values: CDR1 SGHAT, CDR2 FQDESV (reference sequence). CDR3 sequence: CASSLVAGYGYTF. In nucleotides, the CDR3 is TGTGCCAGCAGCCTGGTGGCAGGGTATGGCTACACCTTC. The variable domain in full, with the rest retrieved from reference TRBV11-1 and TRBJ1-2, is EAEVAQSPRYKITEKSQAVAFWCDPISGHATLYWYRQILGQGPELLVQFQDESVVDDSQLPKDRFSAERLKGVDSTLKIQPAELGDSAMYLCASSLVAGYGYTFGSGTRLTVV.

V usage is TRBV19 and J usage is TRBJ1-4; D is ambiguous. The CDR3 contains 13 residues. Germline V gene lookup returns CDR1 LNHDA and CDR2 SQIVND (reference sequence). V gave up 3 bases and J gave up 7 bases, with 9 bases separating them. The CDR3 region is CASSIDGSEKLFF. CDR3 in DNA: TGTGCCAGTAGTATTGATGGAAGTGAAAAACTGTTTTTT.

V gene TRBV6-2 or TRBV6-3 combines with J gene TRBJ1-4, with D perhaps TRBD1 (5 bases). Germline V lookup: CDR1 MNHEY, CDR2 SVGEGT. The ends were cut back, 0 bases at V and 7 bases at J, with 12 bases in the middle. The CDR3 length is 15 residues. CDR3 amino acids: CASSYSGQGGEKLFF. The CDR3 DNA reads TGTGCCAGCAGTTACTCGGGCCAGGGAGGTGAAAAACTGTTTTTT.

This chain connects TRBV9 to TRBJ1-6; no firm D call. The V end lost 0 bases, the J end lost 9 bases, and 10 bases lay between the germline ends. CDR1 SGDLS and CDR2 YYNGEE come from the germline V gene. This CDR3 contains 14 residues. This CDR3 is CASSVDGVGSPLHF. The CDR3 bases are TGTGCCAGCAGCGTAGACGGGGTTGGTTCACCCCTCCACTTT.

The chain couples TRBV6-5 to TRBJ2-3, with D possibly TRBD1 on 5 matching bases. Trimming shortened V by 2 bases and J by 5 bases, and 8 bases separated the two germline ends. Germline assignment: CDR1 MNHEY and CDR2 SVGAGI. The length of the CDR3 is 13 residues. The CDR3 loop is CASSYLQGDTQYF. Written as DNA, the CDR3 is TGTGCCAGCAGTTACCTCCAGGGAGATACGCAGTATTTT.

The chain combines TRBV6-2 or TRBV6-3 with TRBJ2-7, with D perhaps matching TRBD1 (6 bases). The CDR3 extends over 14 amino acids. Trimming stripped 4 bases from V and 2 bases from J, with 12 bases between. CDR1 and CDR2 (germline): MNHEY, SVGEGT. CDR3 nucleotide sequence: TGTGCCAGCAGTTCGTCAGGGGTTCCCTACGAGCAGTACTTC. Translation gives CASSSSGVPYEQYF.

The gene calls are TRBV28 and TRBJ1-2; unclear D gene. Per germline, CDR1 MDHEN and CDR2 SYDVKM. The CDR3 spans 12 residues. The ends were cut back, 3 bases at V and 8 bases at J, with 10 bases in the middle. CDR3 in DNA: TGTGCCAGCAGTTTTAAGGGTTACGGCTACACCTTC. It translates to CASSFKGYGYTF.

CDR3 nucleotide sequence: TGCGCCAGCTGTGGGGGCTGGAATCAACAGGGTCTCTCTGGAAACACCATATATTTT. Its protein is CASCGGWNQQGLSGNTIYF. The chain combines TRBV4-1 with TRBJ1-3, with a tentative D call TRBD1 (6 bases). V was pared by 8 bases and J by 0 bases, with 26 bases between. The CDR3 is 19 residues long. Per germline, CDR1 MGHRA and CDR2 YSYEKL.